Following are 2 T cell receptor beta chains from one sample sequenced in a study of patients with pleural tuberculosis (dated by TCRdb to between 2013 and 2015). TCRdb names Illumina Genome Analyzer IIx as the instrument used. Starting from the raw public reads, TCRdb applied fastp trimming at Q25, assembled clones with MiXCR and retained in-frame beta chains. Identical CDR3 protein sequences are pooled into one entry, listed with their most common genes and DNA. For this sample the table gives around 50,000 distinct CDR3 sequences, of which 7.3% were detected only once. Roughly 16% of the sample rests with the top ten. These TCRs come from a human donor with pleural tuberculosis.

In nucleotides, the CDR3 is TGTGCCAGTAGTATTACCGCGCTAGCGCCCTACAATGAGCAGTTCTTC. Amino acids: CASSITALAPYNEQFF. The chain couples TRBV19 to TRBJ2-1; tentative D call: TRBD2 (6 bases). The V gene's germline CDR1 is LNHDA and CDR2 SQIVND (reference sequence). The CDR3 is made up of 16 amino acids. V gave up 3 bases and J gave up 2 bases, with 14 bases separating them.

This clonotype was detected many times. The CDR3 DNA is TGTGCCAGCAGCGGGGACCGAGACCGGAACACTGAAGCTTTCTTT. It translates to CASSGDRDRNTEAFF. V usage is TRBV2 and J usage is TRBJ1-1; TRBD1 might be the D (5 bases). CDR1 SNHLY and CDR2 FYNNEI come from the germline V gene. V lost 6 bases, J lost 1 base, and 15 bases lay in between. The CDR3 spans 15 residues.